This paragraph covers one T cell receptor beta chain sequence. Its antigen is still unknown. This sample is part of a study of cytomegalovirus exposure and HLA in healthy donors. The study's findings and limits: Among CMV-associated TCR beta chains, most appeared HLA-restricted in a later analysis. The authors later found HLA-associated TCR beta chains more clonally expanded than equally common others. Earlier findings revealed that most TCR beta V segments proved productive either about 87% or about 30% of the time. Specific recognition of CMV antigens was confirmed in vitro for a few chains (all CMV-associated).

60 Vbeta and 13 Jbeta primers were used in PCR. Here immunoSEQ multiplex PCR was the method, and the copy in TCRdb shows in-frame clones only, minus some. The sample includes 180,000 or so clones, 9.5% of them seen just once. V shed 2 bases, J shed 8 bases, and the junction held 14 bases outside the gene matches. The CDR3 sequence is 16 residues long. CDR1 is MNHEY and CDR2 is SMNVEV in the germline V gene (reference sequence). The origin of this receptor is a woman in her twenties or thirties in good health and CMV-seropositive. J is TRBJ1-2 and V is TRBV27; 7 bases fit TRBD1. The sample was PBMCs. CDR3 in amino acids: CASSLIPHLTGDGYTF. DNA for the CDR3: TGTGCCAGCAGTTTAATACCCCATCTTACAGGGGACGGCTACACCTTC.